These 24 T cell receptor beta chains were sequenced from one sample in a study of vaccination and CD4 T cells after COVID-19. Oncomine TCR Beta short-read sequencing was applied to DNA from cultured CD4+ T cells. MiXCR, run by TCRdb on the PCR reads, gives a single entry per CDR3 protein. The table shows about 8,800 distinct CDR3 sequences, with around 60% occurring only once. This sample's treatment: roughly 11-day PBMC culture with coronavirus spike peptide pools or control peptides (ViraFEST assay). Antigens for these TCRs are unknown. The sequencing used cultured CD4+ T cells from blood, collected after SARS-CoV-2 vaccination. Receptors originate from a human donor with COVID-19.

The V call is TRBV6-2 or TRBV6-3, the J call TRBJ1-1; 7 bases map to TRBD1. Germline V gives CDR1 MNHEY, CDR2 SVGEGT. The CDR3 sequence is 14 residues long. With 5 bases clipped from V and 5 bases from J, the junction kept 8 bases outside the gene matches. CDR3 coding DNA: TGTGCCAGCAGTGGAAGACAGGGAGGTACTGAAGCTTTCTTT. It encodes CASSGRQGGTEAFF.

This clonotype was counted a single time. The J gene is TRBJ2-5, the V gene TRBV7-2; D may be TRBD1 (6 bases). V lost 5 bases, J lost 3 bases, and 16 bases lay in between. The CDR3 is made up of 15 amino acids. Germline V lookup: CDR1 SGHTA, CDR2 FQGNSA. DNA for the CDR3: TGTGCCAGCAGCCCGAGGACAGCGATGGAAGAGACCCAGTACTTC. Translation: CASSPRTAMEETQYF.

The chain is built from TRBV12-3 or TRBV12-4 and TRBJ2-3; D remains ambiguous. This CDR3 region has 14 residues. Trimming shortened V by 1 base and J by 1 base, and 6 bases separated the two germline ends. The DNA of the CDR3 is TGTGCCAGCAGTTTAGTGTCGGGCACAGATACGCAGTATTTT. It translates to CASSLVSGTDTQYF.

This clonotype came up a few times. J is TRBJ1-5 and V is TRBV19; 7 bases map to TRBD1. Unmatched junction bases numbered 8, after V lost 6 bases and J lost 0 bases. Germline V gene sequence: CDR1 LNHDA, CDR2 SQIVND (reference sequence). This CDR3 region has 16 residues. The CDR3 bases are TGTGCCAGTAGCAGGGGGACCGGAGATAGCAATCAGCCCCAGCATTTT. Residues: CASSRGTGDSNQPQHF.

The V and J genes are TRBV9 and TRBJ1-1, with TRBD1 as a possible D gene (5 bases). Trimming removed 0 bases from V and 7 bases from J, with 10 bases in between. Germline CDR1 reads SGDLS; CDR2 reads YYNGEE. This CDR3 spans 13 amino acids. Written as DNA, the CDR3 is TGTGCCAGCAGCGTAGACCTAAGGGGTGAAGCTTTCTTT. Protein sequence: CASSVDLRGEAFF.

The V gene is TRBV6-1, the J gene TRBJ2-7, with D perhaps TRBD1 (6 bases). V was clipped by 6 bases and J by 6 bases, with 21 bases between them. This CDR3 region has 15 residues. Germline lookup yields CDR1 MNHNS and CDR2 SASEGT. CDR3 residues: CASSPVSGRGGEQYF. The CDR3 region has the DNA TGTGCCAGCAGCCCCGTCTCGGGGCGAGGGGGCGAGCAGTACTTC.

This clonotype has only a few counts. Here the CDR3 reads CSAGWGGGAADTQYF. In DNA form, the CDR3 reads TGCAGTGCTGGCTGGGGCGGGGGGGCCGCAGATACGCAGTATTTT. The rearrangement uses TRBV20-1 and TRBJ2-3; the match to TRBD2 covers 9 bases. J lost 4 bases, V lost 5 bases, and 10 bases had no gene match. CDR3 size: 15 residues. Per the germline V gene, CDR1 is DFQATT and CDR2 is SNEGSKA (reference sequence).

The rearrangement uses TRBV20-1 and TRBJ2-2, with a possible D match to TRBD1 (6 bases). Germline V gene data show CDR1 as DFQATT and CDR2 as SNEGSKA (reference sequence). Between the trimmed V and J ends, which lost 3 bases and 2 bases, there was a span of 10 bases. The CDR3 length is 14 residues. CDR3 in DNA: TGCAGTGCTAGGGGGGACACCAACACCGGGGAGCTGTTTTTT. Protein sequence: CSARGDTNTGELFF.

V and J are TRBV25-1 and TRBJ1-2; possible D gene TRBD1, 5 bases. Germline V gives CDR1 MGHDK, CDR2 SYGVNS. Trimming left V 3 bases short and J 5 bases short, with 13 bases between. The CDR3 runs to 14 residues. The CDR3 sequence: CASSDRVPPYGYTF. In DNA, the CDR3 is TGTGCCAGCAGTGACAGGGTACCCCCTTATGGCTACACCTTC.

This chain links TRBV7-8 with TRBJ2-2; TRBD1 agrees at 9 bases. Germline trimming cut 5 bases from V and 7 bases from J; bases unmatched to any gene: 11. CDR3 length equals 16 residues. Germline CDR1 is SGHVS and CDR2 is FQNEAQ. The CDR3 protein is CASSQTGTGKVGELFF. CDR3 nucleotides: TGTGCCAGCAGCCAAACCGGGACAGGGAAGGTCGGGGAGCTGTTTTTT.

The chain combines TRBV10-1 with TRBJ2-2; D is perhaps TRBD2 (6 bases). CDR3 length: 15 amino acids. Germline V gene lookup returns CDR1 WNHNN and CDR2 SYGVQD (reference sequence). Trimming stripped 3 bases from V and 1 base from J, with 9 bases between. CDR3 nucleotide sequence: TGCGCCAGCAGTGACGGCGGGGAGAACACCGGGGAGCTGTTTTTT. Translated: CASSDGGENTGELFF.

The gene calls are TRBV5-4 and TRBJ2-3, with 9 bases aligning to TRBD2. The V gene end was trimmed by 5 bases and the J gene end by 1 base; junction bases not matched to a gene: 2. Germline CDR1 is SGHNT and CDR2 is YYREEE (reference sequence). This CDR3 has 14 amino acids. In DNA form, the CDR3 reads TGTGCCAGCAGTTTAGCGGGGGGCACAGATACGCAGTATTTT. The encoded protein is CASSLAGGTDTQYF.

In this sample, this clonotype turned up a few times. This chain links TRBV29-1 with TRBJ1-6, with 7 nucleotides matching TRBD1. V lost 4 bases, J lost 10 bases, and 10 bases stayed unmatched. The CDR3 runs to 14 residues. The germline gives CDR1 SQVTM, CDR2 ANQGSEA. This CDR3 reads CSVATGEDGSPLHF. DNA of the CDR3: TGCAGCGTTGCCACAGGGGAGGACGGCTCACCCCTCCACTTT.

V and J are TRBV28 and TRBJ1-2, with D perhaps matching TRBD1 (5 bases). The CDR3 has 14 residues. Per germline, CDR1 MDHEN and CDR2 SYDVKM. Trimming cost V 10 bases and J 1 base, with 16 bases left between them. Here the CDR3 reads CATLWGVGNYGYTF. The CDR3 DNA follows: TGTGCCACCCTCTGGGGGGTAGGTAACTATGGCTACACCTTC.

This clonotype counts as large (0.1 to 1%). The rearrangement uses TRBV24-1 and TRBJ2-5; the D gene is possibly TRBD2 (6 bases). The CDR3 runs 13 residues. CDR1 KGHDR and CDR2 SFDVKD come from the germline V gene. V lost 4 bases and J lost 5, with 10 bases in between. CDR3 nucleotide sequence: TGTGCCACCAGTGACCCCGCGGGGGAGACCCAGTACTTC. Its translation: CATSDPAGETQYF.

The chain couples TRBV10-3 to TRBJ2-3; D call uncertain. The CDR3 runs to 12 residues. In germline, CDR1 is ENHRY, CDR2 SYGVKD. The V gene lost 8 bases and the J gene lost 3 bases, with 9 bases spanning the gap. The CDR3, as DNA: TGTGCCATCTCCGAGAGTACAGATACGCAGTATTTT. This gives the protein CAISESTDTQYF.

The rearrangement joins TRBV20-1 to TRBJ1-5; D ambiguous. Per the germline V gene, CDR1 is DFQATT and CDR2 is SNEGSKA (reference sequence). The CDR3 runs to 15 residues. V lost 0 bases and J lost 4, with 13 bases in between. In DNA form, the CDR3 reads TGCAGTGCTAGAGATTACCCAGTCGGGAATCAGCCCCAGCATTTT. This gives the protein CSARDYPVGNQPQHF.

The gene calls are TRBV7-3 and TRBJ2-7, with TRBD1 matching over 12 bases. V shed 1 base, J shed 5 bases, and the junction held 3 bases outside the gene matches. The CDR3 covers 15 residues. Germline V gives CDR1 SGHTA, CDR2 FQGTGA. For the CDR3, the DNA is TGTGCCAGCAGCTTAAGGGGACAGGGGGCCAACGAGCAGTACTTC. This codes for CASSLRGQGANEQYF.

The chain combines TRBV11-3 with TRBJ2-5; 8 positions agree with TRBD1. Trimming at V came to 4 bases and at J to 5 bases, leaving 6 bases not matched to a gene. CDR3 size: 14 residues. Looked up from germline, CDR1 is SGHNT and CDR2 is YENEEA. Here the CDR3 DNA reads TGTGCCAGCAGCTGGGACAGGTTTTCGGAGACCCAGTACTTC. Translating it yields CASSWDRFSETQYF.

The chain uses TRBV20-1 and TRBJ2-2; D uncertain. The CDR3 loop spans 16 amino acids. Trimming removed 2 bases from V and 0 bases from J, with 13 bases in between. Germline V gene sequence: CDR1 DFQATT, CDR2 SNEGSKA (reference sequence). The CDR3 DNA is TGCAGTGCTAGATCTGGACGGTTCGCGAACACCGGGGAGCTGTTTTTT. This codes for CSARSGRFANTGELFF.

The CDR3 reads CASSAVYNSPLHF. DNA of the CDR3: TGTGCCAGCAGTGCGGTATATAATTCACCCCTCCACTTT. The rearrangement uses TRBV6-1 and TRBJ1-6; no clear D gene. Germline V gene lookup returns CDR1 MNHNS and CDR2 SASEGT. This CDR3 has 13 residues. Deletions cut 4 bases from V and 4 bases from J, with 5 bases between.

The chain joins TRBV9 to TRBJ1-1; D gene uncertain. Germline assignment: CDR1 SGDLS and CDR2 YYNGEE. The CDR3 covers 13 residues. Deletions cut 1 base from V and 1 base from J, with 5 bases between. In nucleotides, the CDR3 is TGTGCCAGCAGCGTAAGTTGGAACACTGAAGCTTTCTTT. It specifies CASSVSWNTEAFF.

This rearrangement joins TRBV20-1 to TRBJ1-5; 8 positions match TRBD1. CDR3 length equals 16 residues. V lost 6 bases, J lost 5 bases, and 15 bases stayed unmatched. Germline V gives CDR1 DFQATT, CDR2 SNEGSKA (reference sequence). CDR3 DNA sequence: TGCAGTGCCACTATAGGCGGACAGGGCCTTCATCAGCCCCAGCATTTT. Amino acids: CSATIGGQGLHQPQHF.

This clonotype came up a few times. The V gene is TRBV6-1, the J gene TRBJ2-3; 8 bases align to TRBD1. The CDR3 contains 15 residues. CDR1 is MNHNS and CDR2 is SASEGT in the germline V gene. The V and J ends lost 6 bases and 4 bases, in that order; junction bases with no gene match: 9. The CDR3 protein is CASRSQGALPDTQYF. DNA of the CDR3: TGTGCCAGCAGATCCCAGGGGGCGCTCCCAGATACGCAGTATTTT.